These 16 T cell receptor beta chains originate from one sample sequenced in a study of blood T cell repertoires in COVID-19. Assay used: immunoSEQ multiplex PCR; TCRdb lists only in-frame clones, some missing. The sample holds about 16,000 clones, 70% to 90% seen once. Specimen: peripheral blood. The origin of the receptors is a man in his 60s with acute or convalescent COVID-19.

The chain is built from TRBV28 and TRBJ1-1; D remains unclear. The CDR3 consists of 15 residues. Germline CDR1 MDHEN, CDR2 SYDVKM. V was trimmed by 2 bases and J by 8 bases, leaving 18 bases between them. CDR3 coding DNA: TGTGCCAGCAGTTTAAACGGGGTACTAGGACTAGAAGCTTTCTTT. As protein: CASSLNGVLGLEAFF.

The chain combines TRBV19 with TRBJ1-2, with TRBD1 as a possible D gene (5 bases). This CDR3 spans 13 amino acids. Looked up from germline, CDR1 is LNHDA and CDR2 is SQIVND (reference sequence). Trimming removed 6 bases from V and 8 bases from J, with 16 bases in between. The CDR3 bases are TGTGCCAGTAGAAGGACACCCACGGAAGGCTACACCTTC. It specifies CASRRTPTEGYTF.

The CDR3 DNA is TGTGCCAGCAGTCCCCCCCTAGGCGGGGTACGGCGGGAGCAGTACTTC. Translated: CASSPPLGGVRREQYF. The chain carries TRBV28 and TRBJ2-7; a weak D match, TRBD2 (6 bases). Germline V CDR1 and CDR2: MDHEN, SYDVKM. Deletions cut 5 bases from V and 7 bases from J, with 24 bases between. CDR3 length: 16 residues.

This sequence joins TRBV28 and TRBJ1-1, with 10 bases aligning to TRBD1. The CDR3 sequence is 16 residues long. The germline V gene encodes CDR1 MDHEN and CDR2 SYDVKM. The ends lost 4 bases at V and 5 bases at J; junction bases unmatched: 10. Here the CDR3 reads CASSSGQGGLGTEAFF. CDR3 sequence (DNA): TGTGCCAGCAGTTCAGGACAGGGGGGATTGGGAACTGAAGCTTTCTTT.

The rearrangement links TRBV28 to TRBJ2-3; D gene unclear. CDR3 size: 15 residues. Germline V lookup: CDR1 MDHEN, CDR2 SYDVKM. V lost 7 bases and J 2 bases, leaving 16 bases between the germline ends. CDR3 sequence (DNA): TGTGCCAGCATGGTCGCGGTATACCCCACAGATACGCAGTATTTT. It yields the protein CASMVAVYPTDTQYF. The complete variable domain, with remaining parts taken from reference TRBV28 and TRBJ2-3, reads DVKVTQSSRYLVKRTGEKVFLECVQDMDHENMFWYRQDPGLGLRLIYFSYDVKMKEKGDIPEGYSVSREKKERFSLILESASTNQTSMYLCASMVAVYPTDTQYFGPGTRLTVL.

Written as DNA, the CDR3 is TGCGCCAGCAGCTTGTCAGGGGAGCTGTTTTTT. Its translation: CASSLSGELFF. The chain combines TRBV5-1 with TRBJ2-2; D is uncertain. The CDR3 contains 11 residues. Trimming left V 1 base short and J 8 bases short, with 3 bases between. Germline V gene sequence: CDR1 SGHRS, CDR2 YFSETQ.

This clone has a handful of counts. In DNA, the CDR3 is TGCGCCAGCAGCTCACAGGGGGCAGAAACCGGGGAGCTGTTTTTT. Protein sequence: CASSSQGAETGELFF. The chain has TRBV5-1 and TRBJ2-2; 9 positions match TRBD1. V lost 3 bases, J lost 5 bases, and 5 bases stayed unmatched. The CDR3 is made up of 15 amino acids. CDR1 is SGHRS and CDR2 is YFSETQ in the germline V gene.

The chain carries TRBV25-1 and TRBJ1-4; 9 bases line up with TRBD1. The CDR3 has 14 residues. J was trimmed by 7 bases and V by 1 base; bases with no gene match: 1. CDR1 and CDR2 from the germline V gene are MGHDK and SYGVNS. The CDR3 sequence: CASSEWDRVEKLFF. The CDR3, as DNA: TGTGCCAGCAGTGAATGGGACAGGGTTGAAAAACTGTTTTTT.

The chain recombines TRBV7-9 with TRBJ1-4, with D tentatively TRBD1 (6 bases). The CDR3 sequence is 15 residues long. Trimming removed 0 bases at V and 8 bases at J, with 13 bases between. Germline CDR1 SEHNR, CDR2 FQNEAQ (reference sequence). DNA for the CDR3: TGTGCCAGCAGCTTAGCGGGCAGGGGATTGGAAAAACTGTTTTTT. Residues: CASSLAGRGLEKLFF.

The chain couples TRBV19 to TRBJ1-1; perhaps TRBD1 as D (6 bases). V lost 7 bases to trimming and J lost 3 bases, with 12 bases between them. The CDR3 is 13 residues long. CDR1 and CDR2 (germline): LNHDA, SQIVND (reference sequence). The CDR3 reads CASTQGTHTEAFF. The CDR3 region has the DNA TGTGCCAGTACCCAGGGGACCCACACTGAAGCTTTCTTT.

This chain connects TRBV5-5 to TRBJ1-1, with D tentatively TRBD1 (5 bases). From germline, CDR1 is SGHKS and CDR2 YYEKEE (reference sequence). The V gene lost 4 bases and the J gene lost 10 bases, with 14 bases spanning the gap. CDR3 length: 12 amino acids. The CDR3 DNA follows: TGTGCCAGCAGCCCAACGGGGGGTCGAGCTTTCTTT. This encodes CASSPTGGRAFF.

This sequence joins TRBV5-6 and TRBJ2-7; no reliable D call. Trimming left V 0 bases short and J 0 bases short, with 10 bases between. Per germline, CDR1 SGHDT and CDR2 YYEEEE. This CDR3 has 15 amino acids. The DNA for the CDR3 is TGTGCCAGCAGCTTGGTCAGGTCGAGCTCCTACGAGCAGTACTTC. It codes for CASSLVRSSSYEQYF. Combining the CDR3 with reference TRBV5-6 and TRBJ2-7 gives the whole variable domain DAGVTQSPTHLIKTRGQQVTLRCSPKSGHDTVSWYQQALGQGPQFIFQYYEEEERQRGNFPDRFSGHQFPNYSSELNVNALLLGDSALYLCASSLVRSSSYEQYFGPGTRLTVT.

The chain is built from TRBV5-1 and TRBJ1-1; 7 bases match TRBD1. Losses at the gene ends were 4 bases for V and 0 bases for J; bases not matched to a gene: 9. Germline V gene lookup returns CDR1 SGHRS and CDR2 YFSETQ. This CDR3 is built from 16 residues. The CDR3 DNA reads TGCGCCAGCAGCCCCGGGACAGAGTTCTTGAACACTGAAGCTTTCTTT. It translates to CASSPGTEFLNTEAFF.

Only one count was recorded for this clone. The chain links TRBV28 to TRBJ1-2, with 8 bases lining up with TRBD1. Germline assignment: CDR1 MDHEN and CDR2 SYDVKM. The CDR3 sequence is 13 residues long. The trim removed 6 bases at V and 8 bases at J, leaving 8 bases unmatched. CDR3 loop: CASSLGQGLGYTF. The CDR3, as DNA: TGTGCCAGCAGCCTAGGACAGGGACTCGGCTACACCTTC.

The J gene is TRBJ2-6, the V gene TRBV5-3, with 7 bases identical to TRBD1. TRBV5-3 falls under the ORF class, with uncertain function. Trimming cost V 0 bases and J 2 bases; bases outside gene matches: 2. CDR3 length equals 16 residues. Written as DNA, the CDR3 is TGTGCCAGAAGCTTGGGACAGGGACCTGGGGCCAACGTCCTGACTTTC. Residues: CARSLGQGPGANVLTF.

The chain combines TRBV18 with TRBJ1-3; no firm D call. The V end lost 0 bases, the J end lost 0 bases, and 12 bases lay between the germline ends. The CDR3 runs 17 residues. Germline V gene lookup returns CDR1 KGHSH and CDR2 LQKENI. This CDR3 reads CASSPPSLSHSGNTIYF. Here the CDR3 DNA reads TGTGCCAGCTCACCACCAAGTCTGAGCCACTCTGGAAACACCATATATTTT.